One T cell receptor (beta chain) is described in this entry. In TCRdb, the PCR reads were re-called with MiXCR into one record per CDR3 protein. The sample holds approximately 80,000 distinct CDR3 sequences, 45% to 55% seen once. This CDR3 contains 15 residues. CDR1 and CDR2 from the germline V gene are DFQATT and SNEGSKA (reference sequence). Germline trimming cut 1 base from V and 7 bases from J; bases unmatched to any gene: 6. This sample was taken from a study of CDR3 diversity in severe acne. This chain links TRBV20-1 with TRBJ1-6, with TRBD1 identical over 8 bases. The clonotype originates from a male donor in good health, without acne. The specimen was blood. The CDR3 region is CSARAAGGHNSPLHF. The CDR3, as DNA: TGCAGTGCTAGAGCGGCAGGGGGCCACAATTCACCCCTCCACTTT.